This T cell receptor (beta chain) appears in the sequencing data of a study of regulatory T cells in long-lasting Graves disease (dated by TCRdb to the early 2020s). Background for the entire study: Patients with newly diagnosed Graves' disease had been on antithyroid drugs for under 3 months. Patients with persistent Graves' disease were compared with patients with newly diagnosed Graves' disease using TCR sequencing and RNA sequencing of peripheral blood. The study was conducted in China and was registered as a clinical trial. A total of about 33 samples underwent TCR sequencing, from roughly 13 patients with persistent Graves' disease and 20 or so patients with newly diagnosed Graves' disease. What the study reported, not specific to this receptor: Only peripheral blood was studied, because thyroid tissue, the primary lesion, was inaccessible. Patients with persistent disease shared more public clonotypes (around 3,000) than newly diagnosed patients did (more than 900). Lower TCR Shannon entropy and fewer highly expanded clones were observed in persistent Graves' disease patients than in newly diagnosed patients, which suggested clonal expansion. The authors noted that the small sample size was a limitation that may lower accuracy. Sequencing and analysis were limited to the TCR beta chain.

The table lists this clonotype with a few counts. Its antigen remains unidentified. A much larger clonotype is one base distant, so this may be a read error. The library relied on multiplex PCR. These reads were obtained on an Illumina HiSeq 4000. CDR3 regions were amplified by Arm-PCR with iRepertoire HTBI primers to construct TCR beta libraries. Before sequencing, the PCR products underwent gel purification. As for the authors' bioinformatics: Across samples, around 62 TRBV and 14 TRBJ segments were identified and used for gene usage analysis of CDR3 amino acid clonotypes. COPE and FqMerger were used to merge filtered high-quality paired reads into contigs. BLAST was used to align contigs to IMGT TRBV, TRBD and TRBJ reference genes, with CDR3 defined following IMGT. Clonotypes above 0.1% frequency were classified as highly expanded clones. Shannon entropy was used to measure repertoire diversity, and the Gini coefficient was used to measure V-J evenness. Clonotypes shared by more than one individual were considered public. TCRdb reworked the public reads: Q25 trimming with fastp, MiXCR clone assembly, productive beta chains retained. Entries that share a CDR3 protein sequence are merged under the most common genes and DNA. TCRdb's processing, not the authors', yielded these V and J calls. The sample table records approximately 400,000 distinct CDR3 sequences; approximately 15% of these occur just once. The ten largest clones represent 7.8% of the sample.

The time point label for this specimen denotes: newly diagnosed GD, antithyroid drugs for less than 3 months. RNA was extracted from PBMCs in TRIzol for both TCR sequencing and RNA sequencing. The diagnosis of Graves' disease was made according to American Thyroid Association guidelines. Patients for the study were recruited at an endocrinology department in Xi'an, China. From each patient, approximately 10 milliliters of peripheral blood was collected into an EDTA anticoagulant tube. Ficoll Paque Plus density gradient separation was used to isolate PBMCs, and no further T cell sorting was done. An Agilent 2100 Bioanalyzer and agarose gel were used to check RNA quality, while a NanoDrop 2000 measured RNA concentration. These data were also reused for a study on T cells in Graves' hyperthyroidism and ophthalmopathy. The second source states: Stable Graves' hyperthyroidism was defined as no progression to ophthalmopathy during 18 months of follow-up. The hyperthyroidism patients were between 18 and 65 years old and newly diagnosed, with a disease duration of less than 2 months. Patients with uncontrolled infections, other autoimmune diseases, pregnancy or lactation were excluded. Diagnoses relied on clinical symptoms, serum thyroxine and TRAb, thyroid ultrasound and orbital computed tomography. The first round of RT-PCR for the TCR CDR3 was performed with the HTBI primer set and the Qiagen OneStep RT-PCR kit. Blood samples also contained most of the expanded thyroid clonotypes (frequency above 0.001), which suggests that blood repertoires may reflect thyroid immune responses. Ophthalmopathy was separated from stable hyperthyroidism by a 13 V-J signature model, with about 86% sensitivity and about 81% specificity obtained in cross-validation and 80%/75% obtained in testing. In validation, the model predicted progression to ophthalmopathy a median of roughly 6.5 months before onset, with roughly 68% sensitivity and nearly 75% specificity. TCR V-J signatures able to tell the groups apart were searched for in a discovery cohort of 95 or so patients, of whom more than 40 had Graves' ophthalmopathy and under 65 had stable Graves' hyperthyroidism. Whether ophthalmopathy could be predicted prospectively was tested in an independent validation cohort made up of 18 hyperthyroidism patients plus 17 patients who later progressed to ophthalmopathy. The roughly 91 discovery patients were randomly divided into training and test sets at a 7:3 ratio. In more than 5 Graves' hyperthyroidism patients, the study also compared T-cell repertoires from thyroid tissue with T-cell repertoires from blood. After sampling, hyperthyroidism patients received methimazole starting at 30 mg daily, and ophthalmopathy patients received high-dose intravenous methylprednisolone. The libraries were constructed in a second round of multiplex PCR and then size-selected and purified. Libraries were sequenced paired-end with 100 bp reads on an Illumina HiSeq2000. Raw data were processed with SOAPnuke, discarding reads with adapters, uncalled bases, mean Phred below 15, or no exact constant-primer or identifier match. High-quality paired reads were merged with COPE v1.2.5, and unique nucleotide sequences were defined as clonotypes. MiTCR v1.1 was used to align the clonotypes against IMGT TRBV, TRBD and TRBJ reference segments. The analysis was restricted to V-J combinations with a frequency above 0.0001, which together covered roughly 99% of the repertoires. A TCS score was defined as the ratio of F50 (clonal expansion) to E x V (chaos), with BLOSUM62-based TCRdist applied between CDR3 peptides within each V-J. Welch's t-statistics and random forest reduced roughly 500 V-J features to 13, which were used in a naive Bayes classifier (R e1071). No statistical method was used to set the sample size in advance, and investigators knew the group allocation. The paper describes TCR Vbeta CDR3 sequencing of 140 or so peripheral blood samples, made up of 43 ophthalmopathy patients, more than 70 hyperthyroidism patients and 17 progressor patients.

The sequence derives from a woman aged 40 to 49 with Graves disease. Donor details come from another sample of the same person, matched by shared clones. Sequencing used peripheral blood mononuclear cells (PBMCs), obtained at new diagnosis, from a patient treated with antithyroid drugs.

The CDR3 region has the sequence CARRRGTDTRYF. The nucleotide sequence is TGTGCCAGACGCAGGGGCACAGATACGCGGTATTTT. The chain uses TRBV2 and TRBJ2-3; D gene: possibly TRBD1, on 6 matching bases. Reading from cysteine to phenylalanine, the CDR3 counts 12 amino acids. Solely the CDR3 DNA is kept, with 36 bases framed from the first base. CDR1 is given as SNHLY and CDR2 as FYNNEI, both from the germline V gene.